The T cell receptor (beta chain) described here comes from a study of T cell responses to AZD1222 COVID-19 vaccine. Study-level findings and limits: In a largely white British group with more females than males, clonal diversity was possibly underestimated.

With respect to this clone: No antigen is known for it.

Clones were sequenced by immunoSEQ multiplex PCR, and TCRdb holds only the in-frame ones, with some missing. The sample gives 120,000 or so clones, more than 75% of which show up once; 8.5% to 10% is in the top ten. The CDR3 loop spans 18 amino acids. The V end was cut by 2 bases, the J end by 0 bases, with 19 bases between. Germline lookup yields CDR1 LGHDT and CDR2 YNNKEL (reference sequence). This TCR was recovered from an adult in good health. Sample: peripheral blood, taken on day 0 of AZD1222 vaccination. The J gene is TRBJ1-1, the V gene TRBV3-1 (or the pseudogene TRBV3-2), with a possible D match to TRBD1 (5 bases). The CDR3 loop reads CASSQSKGTRGVNTEAFF. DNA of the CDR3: TGTGCCAGCAGCCAAAGTAAAGGGACTAGAGGGGTGAACACTGAAGCTTTCTTT.